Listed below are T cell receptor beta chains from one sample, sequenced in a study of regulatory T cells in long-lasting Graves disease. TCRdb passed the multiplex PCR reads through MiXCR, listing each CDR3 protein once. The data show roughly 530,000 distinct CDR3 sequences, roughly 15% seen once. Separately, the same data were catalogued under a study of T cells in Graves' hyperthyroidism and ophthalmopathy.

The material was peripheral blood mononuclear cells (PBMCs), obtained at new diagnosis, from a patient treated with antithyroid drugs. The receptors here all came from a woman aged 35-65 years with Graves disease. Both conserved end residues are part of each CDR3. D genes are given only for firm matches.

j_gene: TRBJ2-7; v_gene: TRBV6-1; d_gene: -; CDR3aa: CASSTTGPKEQYF
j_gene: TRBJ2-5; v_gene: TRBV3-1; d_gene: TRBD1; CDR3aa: CASSQGRDRGLAQYF
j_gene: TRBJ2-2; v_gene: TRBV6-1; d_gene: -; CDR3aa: CASSEWQTGELFF
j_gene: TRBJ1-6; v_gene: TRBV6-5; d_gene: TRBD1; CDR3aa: CASSYSGQGGNSPLHF
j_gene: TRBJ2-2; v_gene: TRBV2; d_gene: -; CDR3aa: CASSQTGSGELFF
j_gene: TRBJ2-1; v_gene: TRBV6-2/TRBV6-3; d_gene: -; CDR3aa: CASRAMQSKNEQFF
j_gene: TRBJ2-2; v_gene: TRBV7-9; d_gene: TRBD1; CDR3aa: CASSSGTGDTGELFF
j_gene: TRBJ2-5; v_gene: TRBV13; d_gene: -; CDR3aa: CASSWASEETQYF
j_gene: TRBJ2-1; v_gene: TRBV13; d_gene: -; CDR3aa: CASSPSGQSYNEQFF
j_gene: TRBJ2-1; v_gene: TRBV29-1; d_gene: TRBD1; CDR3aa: CSVSLLGTGIF
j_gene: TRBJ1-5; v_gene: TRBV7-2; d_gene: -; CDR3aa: CASSSYNQPQHF
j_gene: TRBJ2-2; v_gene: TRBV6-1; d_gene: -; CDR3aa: CASKGFNTGELFF
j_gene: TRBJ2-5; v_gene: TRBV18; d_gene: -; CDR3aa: CASSPLGTVQETQYF
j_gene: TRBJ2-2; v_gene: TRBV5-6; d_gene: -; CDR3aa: CASSLGHPNTGELFF
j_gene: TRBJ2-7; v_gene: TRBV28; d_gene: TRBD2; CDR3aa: CASHKMRRGGYEQYF
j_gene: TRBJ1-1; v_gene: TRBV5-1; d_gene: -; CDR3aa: CASSLAGAGSTEAFF
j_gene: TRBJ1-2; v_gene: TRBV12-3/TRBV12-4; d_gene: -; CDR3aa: CASSSQLTYGYTF
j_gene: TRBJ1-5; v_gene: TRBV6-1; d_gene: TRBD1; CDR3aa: CASSGRDRVLEPQHF
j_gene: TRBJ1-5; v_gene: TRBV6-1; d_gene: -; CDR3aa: CASSSGYSNQPQHF
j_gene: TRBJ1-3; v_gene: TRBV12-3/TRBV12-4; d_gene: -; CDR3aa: CASRGTGYGNTIYF
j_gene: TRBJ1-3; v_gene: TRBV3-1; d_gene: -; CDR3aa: CASSRDLISGNTIYF
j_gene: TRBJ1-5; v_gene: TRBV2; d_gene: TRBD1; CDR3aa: CASRLDRGDQPQHF